This is a list of T cell receptor beta chains from one sample in a study of blood T cell repertoires in COVID-19. The table came from immunoSEQ multiplex PCR; TCRdb's copy has only in-frame clones and leaves some out. The table shows fewer than 55,000 clones, with more than 75% occurring only once. Source material: peripheral blood. These receptors all stem from a human donor with acute or convalescent COVID-19. The donor label of this sample is uncertain. CDR3s include the opening cysteine and the closing phenylalanine or tryptophan. Fields, in order: J gene, V gene, clone size, CDR3 protein. Some rows have no size entry. The others give once, few or many, or a class for an expanded clone.

TRBJ1-1,TRBV6-5,few,CASRDRGQGEAFF
TRBJ1-2,TRBV2,.,CASGGGANYGYTF
TRBJ2-2,TRBV19,.,CASTRQVNTGELFF
TRBJ2-1,TRBV5-1,.,CASSLAGESYNEQFF
TRBJ1-2,TRBV11-3,.,CASREQGIDGYTF
TRBJ1-2,TRBV25-1,few,CASSEYGQGAYGYTF
TRBJ1-2,TRBV10-3,.,CAISSGGDYGYTF
TRBJ1-4,TRBV19,.,CASTEGRIDEKLFF
TRBJ1-2,TRBV28,.,CASSLSEQGGGYTF
TRBJ2-5,TRBV6-2/TRBV6-3,.,CASSYGGRDQETQYF
TRBJ2-7,TRBV11-3,.,CASSLHMAPSYEQYF
TRBJ2-7,TRBV7-2,few,CASSTTPLAGGYEQYF
TRBJ2-3,TRBV4-3,.,CASSQGMRYTDTQYF
TRBJ1-6,TRBV19,.,CASSISGVGSPLHF
TRBJ2-5,TRBV24-1,.,CATSEAGQETQYF
TRBJ1-1,TRBV5-6,.,CASSLDRGITEAFF
TRBJ1-3,TRBV6-6,once,CASSYGTGPSGNTIYF
TRBJ2-7,TRBV7-2,.,CASSFYGRVEYEQYF
TRBJ2-4,TRBV4-1,.,CASSQVGPGPGADQYF
TRBJ1-1,TRBV4-1,once,CASSQEGSGNTEAFF
TRBJ2-1,TRBV7-2,.,CASSSRLAPNNEQFF
TRBJ2-1,TRBV9,.,CASSDRTGSNEQFF
TRBJ1-2,TRBV6-1,few,CASSINGGESYGYTF
TRBJ1-2,TRBV28,.,CASSGTGSYGYTF
TRBJ1-5,TRBV19,.,CASRGAVNQPQHF
TRBJ1-2,TRBV5-5,.,CASSLETGYGYTF
TRBJ2-1,TRBV7-8,.,CASSTGPAGSYNEQFF
TRBJ1-1,TRBV9,.,CASSDGLFNTEAFF
TRBJ1-4,TRBV28,few,CASSLTGRDNEKLFF
TRBJ1-1,TRBV6-5,.,CASTLGGVSEAFF
TRBJ1-6,TRBV11-2,.,CASSGQTGGSPLHF
TRBJ2-6,TRBV24-1,.,CATSDPGLAGRSGANVLTF
TRBJ1-3,TRBV28,.,CASSFSPSRAVAYSGNTIYF
TRBJ1-6,TRBV3-1/TRBV3-2,.,CASSQRNRVSPLHF
TRBJ2-3,TRBV7-2,.,CASSPGLAGLSTDTQYF
TRBJ2-7,TRBV5-8,.,CASSHQGEASYEQYF
TRBJ2-5,TRBV7-2,.,CASSFQGANGETQYF
TRBJ1-1,TRBV11-3,.,CASSKDRSLNTEAFF
TRBJ1-6,TRBV29-1,.,CSVDTGGNSPLHF
TRBJ2-1,TRBV4-2,.,CASSQDTSSYNEQFF
TRBJ2-1,TRBV2,.,CASSELLSGGTYNEQFF
TRBJ2-2,TRBV30,.,CAWSPKSRAGELFF
TRBJ2-7,TRBV5-1,once,CASSGTSGRAYEQYF
TRBJ1-1,TRBV7-9,.,CASSLGGGAEAFF
TRBJ1-2,TRBV19,.,CASRETVLTSYGYTF
TRBJ1-5,TRBV5-5,.,CASSRGQDKGQPQHF
TRBJ2-7,TRBV9,.,CASSVASGSYEQYF
TRBJ2-1,TRBV11-3,.,CASSIGTSGGNNEQFF
TRBJ1-2,TRBV15,.,CATSGTGFNYGYTF
TRBJ2-2,TRBV5-1,.,CATVIDPGGSGELFF
TRBJ1-2,TRBV14,.,CASSQSTGPYSGYTF
TRBJ1-1,TRBV2,.,CASRASGGKIEAFF
TRBJ2-1,TRBV7-9,.,CASSPSGAYNEQFF
TRBJ1-5,TRBV24-1,.,CAPVEDKYNQPQHF
TRBJ2-5,TRBV7-9,.,CASSPDQETQYF
TRBJ2-1,TRBV29-1,.,CSVGLAGSKGYNEQFF
TRBJ2-7,TRBV29-1,.,CSVDGDILNEQYF